These 10 T cell receptor beta chains share one sample of origin, sequenced in a study of Graves' ophthalmopathy and Graves' hyperthyroidism. The sequenced template was RNA, covering the TCR beta CDR3 region. RT-PCR in the first round used HTBI primers; a second-round multiplex PCR followed. Via MiXCR, TCRdb re-called the multiplex PCR reads, giving one row per CDR3 protein. The repertoire holds around 1.1 million distinct CDR3 sequences, with about 35% as singletons. Sequencing was carried out using peripheral blood or thyroid tissue (not recorded which). The receptors here all came from an adult man with Graves' hyperthyroidism.

V is TRBV12-3 or TRBV12-4 and J is TRBJ1-2, with 9 bases aligning to TRBD1. The trim removed 3 bases at V and 4 bases at J, leaving 15 bases unmatched. The length of the CDR3 is 18 residues. CDR3 nucleotide sequence: TGTGCCAGCAGTTTTCAGGGACAGGGACACTTAAGATCCTATGGCTACACCTTC. Protein product: CASSFQGQGHLRSYGYTF.

Concerning this clonotype: One base away lies a much larger clone, so this may be a sequencing read error. V is TRBV20-1 and J is TRBJ2-7; tentatively, D is TRBD2 (6 bases). Germline V gene lookup returns CDR1 DFQATT and CDR2 SNEGSKA (reference sequence). The CDR3 loop spans 14 amino acids. The CDR3 DNA is TGCAGTGCTCCCGGGACTCGGGATTACTACGAGCATTACTTC. Translated, it gives CSAPGTRDYYEHYF.

The J gene is TRBJ2-5, the V gene TRBV7-9; 8 bases agree with TRBD2. This CDR3 is 17 amino acids long. The V and J ends lost 7 bases and 0 bases, in that order; junction bases with no gene match: 13. Germline V gene sequence: CDR1 SEHNR, CDR2 FQNEAQ (reference sequence). CDR3 region: CASNLLGVAGYQETQYF. The CDR3, as DNA: TGTGCCAGCAACCTCCTGGGGGTAGCGGGGTACCAAGAGACCCAGTACTTC.

The chain couples TRBV20-1 to TRBJ1-5; 8 positions agree with TRBD1. Germline trimming cut 0 bases from V and 11 bases from J; bases unmatched to any gene: 9. This CDR3 contains 14 residues. Germline CDR1 is DFQATT and CDR2 is SNEGSKA (reference sequence). DNA for the CDR3: TGCAGTGCTAGAGATGTGCAGGGGGCAAGGGCCCAGCATTTT. It yields the protein CSARDVQGARAQHF.

The rearrangement joins TRBV29-1 to TRBJ1-1; TRBD1 matches 9 bases. This CDR3 is 12 amino acids long. Per the germline V gene, CDR1 is SQVTM and CDR2 is ANQGSEA. J was trimmed by 4 bases and V by 8 bases; bases with no gene match: 5. The CDR3 region has the DNA TGCAGCTGGGGACAGGGTACCACTGAAGCTTTCTTT. Its protein product is CSWGQGTTEAFF.

The chain links TRBV19 to TRBJ1-1; 8 positions match TRBD1. Germline CDR1 is LNHDA and CDR2 is SQIVND (reference sequence). The CDR3 length is 19 residues. Trimming at V came to 6 bases and at J to 4 bases, leaving 22 bases not matched to a gene. The CDR3 reads CASSLTAVRGRLAGTEAFF. CDR3 in DNA: TGTGCCAGTAGCCTCACGGCGGTCAGGGGGCGTTTAGCTGGCACTGAAGCTTTCTTT.

In its sample, this clonotype was seen many times. The V and J genes are TRBV14 and TRBJ2-7; D is unresolved. The germline CDR1 and CDR2 sequences are SGHDN and FVKESK. V shed 4 bases and J shed 3 bases, with 13 bases lying between them. The CDR3 is 14 residues long. The CDR3: CASSLSLEIYEQYF. The CDR3 bases are TGTGCCAGCAGCCTCAGTCTTGAGATCTACGAGCAGTACTTC.

CDR3 bases: TGTGCCAGCAGCCCCCGGGGTTTGGGGAATCAGCCCCAGCATTTT. Amino acids: CASSPRGLGNQPQHF. This sequence joins TRBV7-8 and TRBJ1-5; D gene ambiguous. V shed 5 bases and J shed 4 bases, with 15 bases lying between them. Germline V CDR1 and CDR2: SGHVS, FQNEAQ. The CDR3 covers 15 residues. Filled out from reference TRBV7-8 and TRBJ1-5, the complete variable domain reads GAGVSQSPRYKVAKRGQDVALRCDPISGHVSLFWYQQALGQGPEFLTYFQNEAQLDKSGLPSDRFFAERPEGSVSTLKIQRTQQEDSAVYLCASSPRGLGNQPQHFGDGTRLSIL.

This clonotype was counted only a few times. CDR3 loop: CASSSRDRVSRGYTF. CDR3 sequence (DNA): TGTGCCAGCAGCTCCCGGGACAGGGTATCGAGAGGCTACACCTTC. The gene calls are TRBV7-2 and TRBJ1-2, with 9 bases identical to TRBD1. Germline-derived CDR1 and CDR2 are SGHTA and FQGNSA. There are 15 residues in the CDR3. Losses at the gene ends were 4 bases for V and 8 bases for J; bases not matched to a gene: 11.

The sample holds many counts of this clonotype. This sequence joins TRBV20-1 and TRBJ2-7; D not resolved. Per the germline V gene, CDR1 is DFQATT and CDR2 is SNEGSKA (reference sequence). CDR3 length equals 12 residues. Trimming took 3 bases from V and 7 from J, leaving 13 bases between them. The CDR3 DNA reads as TGCAGTGCTAGTAGGATTGTGGGTGAGCAGTACTTC. Amino acids: CSASRIVGEQYF.